Sequencing of this T cell receptor (beta chain) was carried out in a study of neoadjuvant anti-PD-1 for oral cavity cancer. On the study more broadly: Non-progressing patients received a fourth nivolumab dose near day 43, then surgery on days 50-56.

PBMC libraries mostly used roughly 480 ng of input genomic DNA, with six replicates per sample. The assay was immunoSEQ multiplex PCR, and TCRdb's table has in-frame clones only and misses some. The table lists 12,000 to 15,000 clones, roughly two thirds of them singletons. Whole-study findings and limits: After neoadjuvant nivolumab, PBMC T cell clonality was significantly higher in non-responders than responders.

This clone appeared a single time. Its specificity is not known. This CDR3 contains 13 residues. Per the germline V gene, CDR1 is GTSNPN and CDR2 is SVGIG (reference sequence). V lost 2 bases and J 9 bases, leaving 14 bases between the germline ends. The chain combines TRBV30 with TRBJ1-5; TRBD1 might be the D (5 bases). Sequencing used PBMCs, obtained before nivolumab (anti-PD-1) treatment. The source of this sequence is a person aged 40-85 years with oral cavity squamous cell carcinoma. In DNA form, the CDR3 reads TGTGCCTGGAGTACTCACTCCGGGACGCCCCAGCATTTT. As protein: CAWSTHSGTPQHF.